Below, 8 T cell receptor beta chains from the same sample are listed, as sequenced in a study of blood T cell repertoires in COVID-19. TCRdb's copy holds only in-frame clones and misses some; the assay was immunoSEQ multiplex PCR. The sample has under 250,000 clones, approximately 80% seen once; the top ten hold under 2%. Material for sequencing was PBMCs or T cells enriched from blood (not recorded which). These receptors all come from a man aged 60 to 69 who had recovered from COVID-19.

This chain uses TRBV5-5 with TRBJ2-2; no definite D call. In germline, CDR1 is SGHKS, CDR2 YYEKEE (reference sequence). Trimming left V 7 bases short and J 0 bases short, with 10 bases between. The CDR3 length is 14 residues. CDR3 residues: CASGIAPNTGELFF. The CDR3 bases are TGTGCCAGCGGTATAGCCCCGAACACCGGGGAGCTGTTTTTT.

The chain combines TRBV5-6 with TRBJ1-2; D possibly corresponds to TRBD1 (5 bases). The germline V gene has CDR1 SGHDT and CDR2 YYEEEE. The CDR3 runs 15 residues. Trimming shortened V by 4 bases and J by 3 bases, and 16 bases separated the two germline ends. The CDR3 region has the DNA TGTGCCAGCAGCCAACTCCAGGGTTCCGACTATGGCTACACCTTC. It yields the protein CASSQLQGSDYGYTF.

The chain uses TRBV6-5 and TRBJ1-2; no reliable D call. V was pared by 0 bases and J by 6 bases, with 17 bases between. CDR1 and CDR2 from the germline V gene are MNHEY and SVGAGI. The CDR3 loop spans 16 amino acids. The DNA of the CDR3 is TGTGCCAGCAGTTACTCGGATACTCTGGGCCTGGATGGCTACACCTTC. The encoded protein is CASSYSDTLGLDGYTF.

The V and J genes are TRBV12-3 or TRBV12-4 and TRBJ1-2; D is uncertain. V was trimmed by 5 bases and J by 5 bases, leaving 9 bases between them. The CDR3 runs 12 residues. The chain's CDR3 is CASSPGMYGYTF. CDR3 bases: TGTGCCAGCAGTCCCGGGATGTATGGCTACACCTTC.

The chain carries TRBV12-3 or TRBV12-4 and TRBJ2-7; D perhaps matches TRBD1 (5 bases). This CDR3 contains 11 residues. V was clipped by 3 bases and J by 6 bases, with 6 bases between them. In DNA form, the CDR3 reads TGTGCCAGCAGTTTTAGGGGCGAGCAGTACTTC. It yields the protein CASSFRGEQYF.

The chain has TRBV11-2 and TRBJ1-1; D is undetermined. V lost 0 bases and J lost 8, with 10 bases in between. The CDR3 has 13 residues. CDR1 is SGHAT and CDR2 is FQNNGV in the germline V gene. Here the CDR3 reads CASSLDGGGEAFF. The CDR3 nucleotides are TGTGCCAGCAGCTTAGACGGAGGCGGGGAAGCTTTCTTT.

The chain is built from TRBV11-2 and TRBJ1-2; 11 bases map to TRBD1. The V segment lost 6 bases and the J segment 4 bases; nucleotides outside the gene matches: 4. This CDR3 is 14 amino acids long. Germline V gene sequence: CDR1 SGHAT, CDR2 FQNNGV. CDR3 nucleotide sequence: TGTGCCAGCAGAAGGACAGGGGGCCTCTATGGCTACACCTTC. Its translation is CASRRTGGLYGYTF.

V is TRBV27 and J is TRBJ2-3; TRBD2 is a possible D gene (7 bases). The germline CDR1 and CDR2 sequences are MNHEY and SMNVEV (reference sequence). The CDR3 has 17 residues. V was pared by 7 bases and J by 4 bases, with 24 bases between. CDR3 amino acids: CASTIRGTTRSADTQYF. In DNA, the CDR3 is TGTGCCAGCACCATTAGGGGGACTACCCGGTCGGCAGATACGCAGTATTTT.